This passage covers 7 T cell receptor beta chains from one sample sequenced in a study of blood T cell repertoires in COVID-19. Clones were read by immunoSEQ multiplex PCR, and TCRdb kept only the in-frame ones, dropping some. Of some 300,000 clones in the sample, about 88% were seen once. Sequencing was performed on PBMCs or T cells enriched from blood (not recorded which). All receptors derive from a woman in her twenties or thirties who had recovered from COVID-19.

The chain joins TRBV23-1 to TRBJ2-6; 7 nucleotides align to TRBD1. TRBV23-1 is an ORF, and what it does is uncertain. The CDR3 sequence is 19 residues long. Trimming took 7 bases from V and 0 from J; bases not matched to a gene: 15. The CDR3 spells CASTPIRTGLSSGANVLTF. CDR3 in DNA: TGCGCCAGCACTCCTATTCGGACAGGCTTGAGCTCTGGGGCCAACGTCCTGACTTTC.

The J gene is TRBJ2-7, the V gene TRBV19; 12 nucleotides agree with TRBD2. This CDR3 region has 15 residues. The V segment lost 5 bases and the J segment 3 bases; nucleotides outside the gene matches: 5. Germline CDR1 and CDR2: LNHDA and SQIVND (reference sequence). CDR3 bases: TGTGCCAGTAGTCCCGGACTAGCGGGGTTCTACGAGCAGTACTTC. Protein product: CASSPGLAGFYEQYF.

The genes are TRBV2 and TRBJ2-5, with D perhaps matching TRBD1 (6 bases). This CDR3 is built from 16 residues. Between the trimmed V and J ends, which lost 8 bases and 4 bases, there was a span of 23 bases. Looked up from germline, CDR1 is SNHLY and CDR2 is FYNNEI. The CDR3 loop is CASGGTFGLSRETQYF. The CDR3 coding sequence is TGTGCCAGCGGGGGCACCTTTGGGCTTTCAAGAGAGACCCAGTACTTC.

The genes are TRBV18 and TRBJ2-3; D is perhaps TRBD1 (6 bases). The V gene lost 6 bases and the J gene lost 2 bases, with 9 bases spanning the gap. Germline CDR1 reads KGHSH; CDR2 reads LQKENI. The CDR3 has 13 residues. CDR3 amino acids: CASSGDITDTQYF. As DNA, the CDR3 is TGTGCCAGCTCGGGGGACATCACAGATACGCAGTATTTT.

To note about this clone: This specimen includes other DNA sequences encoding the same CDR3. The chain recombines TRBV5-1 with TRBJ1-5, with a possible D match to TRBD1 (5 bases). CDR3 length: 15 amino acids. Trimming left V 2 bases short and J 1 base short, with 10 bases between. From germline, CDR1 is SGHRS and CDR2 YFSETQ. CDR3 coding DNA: TGCGCCAGCAGCTTTGGAGGGGAGAGCAATCAGCCCCAGCATTTT. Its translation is CASSFGGESNQPQHF.

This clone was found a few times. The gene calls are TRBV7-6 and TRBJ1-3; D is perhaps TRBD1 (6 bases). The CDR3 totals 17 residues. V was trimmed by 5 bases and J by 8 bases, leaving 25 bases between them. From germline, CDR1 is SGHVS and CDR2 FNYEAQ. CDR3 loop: CASSADRNRVAADTIYF. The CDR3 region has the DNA TGTGCCAGCAGCGCAGACCGAAACAGGGTCGCTGCGGACACCATATATTTT.

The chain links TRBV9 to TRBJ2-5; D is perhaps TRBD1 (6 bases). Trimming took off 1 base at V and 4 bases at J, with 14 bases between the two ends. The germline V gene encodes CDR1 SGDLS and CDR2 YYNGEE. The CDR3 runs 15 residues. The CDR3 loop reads CASSVLQGRGETQYF. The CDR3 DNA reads TGTGCCAGCAGCGTACTACAGGGTAGGGGAGAGACCCAGTACTTC.